The 14 T cell receptor beta chains below were found in one sample sequenced in a study of blood T cell repertoires in COVID-19. Data came from immunoSEQ multiplex PCR; TCRdb stores just in-frame clones and leaves some out. This sample has some 50,000 clones, with 82% found just once. Sequences were obtained from peripheral blood. The receptors originated from an elderly woman with acute or convalescent COVID-19.

This clone showed up just once. V is TRBV27 and J is TRBJ2-7; tentatively, D is TRBD1 (6 bases). This CDR3 comprises 11 residues. Deletions cut 6 bases from V and 6 bases from J, with 9 bases between. Germline CDR1 is MNHEY and CDR2 is SMNVEV (reference sequence). The CDR3, as DNA: TGTGCCAGCAGAGACAGGCGCGAGCAGTACTTC. Translating it yields CASRDRREQYF.

The V gene is TRBV30, the J gene TRBJ2-1, with TRBD2 matching 11 bases. V was clipped by 5 bases and J by 3 bases; unmatched bases: 6. The CDR3 consists of 15 residues. In germline, CDR1 is GTSNPN, CDR2 SVGIG (reference sequence). The CDR3 DNA follows: TGTGCCTGGGGCCCGGGACTAGCGGTCTACAATGAGCAGTTCTTC. It encodes CAWGPGLAVYNEQFF. The variable domain in full, with the rest retrieved from reference TRBV30 and TRBJ2-1, is SQTIHQWPATLVQPVGSPLSLECTVEGTSNPNLYWYRQAAGRGLQLLFYSVGIGQISSEVPQNLSASRPQDRQFILSSKKLLLSDSGFYLCAWGPGLAVYNEQFFGPGTRLTVL.

The chain uses TRBV25-1 and TRBJ1-1; 9 nucleotides match TRBD1. Germline trimming cut 4 bases from V and 4 bases from J; bases unmatched to any gene: 7. CDR1 is MGHDK and CDR2 is SYGVNS in the germline V gene. The CDR3 is 15 residues long. As DNA, the CDR3 is TGTGCCAGCAGTGCGACAGGGGGAGGTTTCACTGAAGCTTTCTTT. It codes for CASSATGGGFTEAFF.

The chain employs TRBV2 and TRBJ1-2, with D maybe TRBD1 (5 bases). The CDR3 is 15 amino acids. V was shortened by 7 bases and J by 4 bases, with 19 bases between the two germline ends. Germline CDR1 SNHLY, CDR2 FYNNEI. The CDR3: CASTLDQGAAYGYTF. CDR3 DNA: TGTGCCAGCACCCTCGATCAGGGCGCGGCCTATGGCTACACCTTC.

The chain links TRBV2 to TRBJ1-1; D ambiguous. Germline V gene data show CDR1 as SNHLY and CDR2 as FYNNEI. This CDR3 contains 13 residues. V lost 8 bases and J 2 bases, leaving 12 bases between the germline ends. The CDR3 bases are TGTGCCAGCTCCACAGCTTCTAACACTGAAGCTTTCTTT. This sequence encodes CASSTASNTEAFF. Combining the CDR3 with reference TRBV2 and TRBJ1-1 gives the whole variable domain EPEVTQTPSHQVTQMGQEVILRCVPISNHLYFYWYRQILGQKVEFLVSFYNNEISEKSEIFDDQFSVERPDGSNFTLKIRSTKLEDSAMYFCASSTASNTEAFFGQGTRLTVV.

V usage is TRBV6-1 and J usage is TRBJ1-5; D is undetermined. The CDR3 contains 13 residues. Trimming removed 2 bases at V and 7 bases at J, with 9 bases between. In germline, CDR1 is MNHNS, CDR2 SASEGT. The CDR3 bases are TGTGCCAGCAGTGAAAGAGGGCTGCAGCCCCAGCATTTT. Protein: CASSERGLQPQHF.

V is TRBV28 and J is TRBJ2-5; 9 bases match TRBD1. In germline, CDR1 is MDHEN, CDR2 SYDVKM. This CDR3 contains 15 residues. With V trimmed by 4 bases and J by 5 bases, 8 bases remained unmatched. The CDR3 sequence: CASSSSQGAKETQYF. The CDR3 DNA is TGTGCCAGCAGTTCATCACAGGGGGCTAAGGAGACCCAGTACTTC.

The rearrangement uses TRBV11-1 and TRBJ1-6; D not resolved. Germline V CDR1 and CDR2: SGHAT, FQDESV (reference sequence). The length of the CDR3 is 13 residues. Trimming left V 5 bases short and J 10 bases short, with 12 bases between. CDR3 DNA sequence: TGTGCCAGCAGCGCCGCTTGGAGGTCACCCCTCCACTTT. Protein: CASSAAWRSPLHF.

The rearrangement links TRBV5-1 to TRBJ2-5, with TRBD2 matching 11 bases. V lost 5 bases to trimming and J lost 0 bases; unmatched junction nucleotides: 3. This CDR3 has 15 amino acids. The V gene's germline CDR1 is SGHRS and CDR2 YFSETQ. The CDR3 is CASSWGLADQETQYF. The CDR3 nucleotides read TGCGCCAGCAGTTGGGGACTAGCGGACCAAGAGACCCAGTACTTC.

This clone was found once. The gene calls are TRBV27 and TRBJ2-7, with D perhaps TRBD1 (6 bases). Per germline, CDR1 MNHEY and CDR2 SMNVEV (reference sequence). CDR3 length equals 15 residues. Trimming shortened V by 4 bases and J by 0 bases, and 13 bases separated the two germline ends. The CDR3 here is CASSYQGLHSYEQYF. DNA of the CDR3: TGTGCCAGCAGTTATCAGGGGTTACACTCCTACGAGCAGTACTTC.

This chain connects TRBV12-3 or TRBV12-4 to TRBJ1-4; D gene ambiguous. CDR3 length: 13 residues. Trimming removed 5 bases at V and 10 bases at J, with 14 bases between. CDR3: CASSPPGGRKLFF. CDR3 nucleotide sequence: TGTGCCAGCAGTCCCCCAGGCGGGCGAAAACTGTTTTTT.

V usage is TRBV11-2 and J usage is TRBJ2-7, with D tentatively TRBD2 (6 bases). Trimming left V 3 bases short and J 5 bases short, with 11 bases between. Germline CDR1 reads SGHAT; CDR2 reads FQNNGV. This CDR3 comprises 13 residues. The CDR3 nucleotides are TGTGCCAGCAGCTTTCACTCTAGCGACGAGCAGTACTTC. The encoded protein is CASSFHSSDEQYF.

The rearrangement links TRBV5-4 to TRBJ2-3, with 9 nucleotides matching TRBD2. The germline CDR1 and CDR2 sequences are SGHNT and YYREEE (reference sequence). This CDR3 contains 17 residues. Unmatched junction bases numbered 8, after V lost 3 bases and J lost 0 bases. The CDR3 DNA follows: TGTGCCAGCAGCTCCGGAGCGCGGGGGGGGAGCACAGATACGCAGTATTTT. Protein sequence: CASSSGARGGSTDTQYF.

This chain connects TRBV10-1 to TRBJ2-1; D perhaps matches TRBD2 (6 bases). The CDR3 loop spans 12 amino acids. The ends were cut back, 5 bases at V and 9 bases at J, with 11 bases in the middle. The germline V gene has CDR1 WNHNN and CDR2 SYGVQD (reference sequence). CDR3 region: CASSPWRGEQFF. The CDR3 bases are TGCGCCAGCAGTCCGTGGCGGGGTGAGCAGTTCTTC.